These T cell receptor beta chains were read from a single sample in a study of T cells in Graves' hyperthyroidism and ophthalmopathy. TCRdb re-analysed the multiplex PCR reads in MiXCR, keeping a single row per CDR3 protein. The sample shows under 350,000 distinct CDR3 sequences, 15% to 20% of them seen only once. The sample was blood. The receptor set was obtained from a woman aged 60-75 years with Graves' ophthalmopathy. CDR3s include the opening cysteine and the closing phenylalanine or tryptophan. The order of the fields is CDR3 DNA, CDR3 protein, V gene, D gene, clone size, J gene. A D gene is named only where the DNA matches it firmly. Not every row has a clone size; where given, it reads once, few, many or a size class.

TGTGCCAGCAGTATAGACCCACCGGGGTCCTACAATGAGCAGTTCTTC CASSIDPPGSYNEQFF TRBV27 . many TRBJ2-1
TGTGCCAGCAGCCAAGACCTCAGGGTATCGGTAGATCAGCCCCAGCATTTT CASSQDLRVSVDQPQHF TRBV4-2 . few TRBJ1-5
TGTGCCAGCAGCTTATCGCCGGGACTAGCGGGGCAAGGATCCTACGAGCAGTACTTC CASSLSPGLAGQGSYEQYF TRBV11-2 TRBD2 many TRBJ2-7
TGCGCCAGCAGCCAGGACAGCATTTCCACAGATACGCAGTATTTT CASSQDSISTDTQYF TRBV5-1 . many TRBJ2-3
TGTGCCAGCAGTCGAGGACCTAAACCCCACTATGGCTACACCTTC CASSRGPKPHYGYTF TRBV27 . many TRBJ1-2
TGCGCCAGCAGCCGTGGAGGGACCTACGAGCAGTACTTC CASSRGGTYEQYF TRBV4-1 . . TRBJ2-7
TGTGCCTGGAGTTTTCGTGAAAAACTGTTTTTT CAWSFREKLFF TRBV30 . many TRBJ1-4
TGTGCCAGCAGCTTAATGGGGGGGTCAAGTGGCTACACCTTC CASSLMGGSSGYTF TRBV7-9 . many TRBJ1-2
TGCAGTGCGACCCGACAGGGAAAATATGGCTACACCTTC CSATRQGKYGYTF TRBV20-1 TRBD1 . TRBJ1-2
TGTGCCAGCAGGACAGGGCGGGAAAGTAAGGAGTACTTC CASRTGRESKEYF TRBV6-1 . once TRBJ2-7
TGTGCCAGCAGCCGTGACGGGGTGGTTACCAGCTACACCTTC CASSRDGVVTSYTF TRBV9 . . TRBJ1-2
TGTGCCAGCAGCTTATGGGGGCGCACAGACAATGAGCAGTTCTTC CASSLWGRTDNEQFF TRBV7-3 . many TRBJ2-1
TGTGCCAGTACAGGGTTAGCGGAGACCCAGTACTTC CASTGLAETQYF TRBV6-1 . few TRBJ2-5
TGCAGTGCAATGCTGGGAAGCGGAACTGAAGCTTTCTTT CSAMLGSGTEAFF TRBV20-1 . many TRBJ1-1
TGTGCCAGCGGGGTAAAGGTCACCGGGGAGCTGTTTTTT CASGVKVTGELFF TRBV9 . many TRBJ2-2
TGTGCCAGCAGTCCCCGGCAGGGGTATACTGAAGCTTTCTTT CASSPRQGYTEAFF TRBV6-2/TRBV6-3 . many TRBJ1-1
TGTGCCAGCAGTTCCCCGGAGGGGGCAAGGGAGACCCAGTACTTC CASSSPEGARETQYF TRBV28 . many TRBJ2-5
TGTGCCAGCAGCCTTCTGGGTTGGGAGACCCAGTACTTC CASSLLGWETQYF TRBV3-1 . many TRBJ2-5
TGTGCCAGCAGCTTGGGCGGACGGGAGGGTTCCTACGAGCAGTACTTC CASSLGGREGSYEQYF TRBV5-8 TRBD2 . TRBJ2-7
TGTGCCAGCAGCCAAGAAGTGGGCCGATTCAATCAGCCCCAGCATTTT CASSQEVGRFNQPQHF TRBV4-2 . few TRBJ1-5
TGTGCCAGCAGCTTAGCAAGTTTGACAGGCTATGGCTACACCTTC CASSLASLTGYGYTF TRBV7-9 . . TRBJ1-2
TGTGCCAGCAGCTCAACTAGCGGGAAGGGCCGTTTGACCCAGTACTTC CASSSTSGKGRLTQYF TRBV7-9 TRBD2 few TRBJ2-5
TGTGCCAGCATTAGCGGGAGCGCCTACAATGAGCAGTTCTTC CASISGSAYNEQFF TRBV2 TRBD2 . TRBJ2-1
TGTGCCAGCACCCTGACAGAGAACACTGAAGCTTTCTTT CASTLTENTEAFF TRBV6-2/TRBV6-3 . . TRBJ1-1
TGTGCCAGCAGCCCGAGAAGGGACACCGGGGAGCTGTTTTTT CASSPRRDTGELFF TRBV14 . many TRBJ2-2
TGTGCCAGCAGCTTGCGGTTTAGGGGGGGGGGCAGGTCGAGTGAGCAGTTCTTC CASSLRFRGGGRSSEQFF TRBV5-6 . . TRBJ2-1
TGTGCCAGCAGTTACTCAGGGCCGAACACCGGGGAGCTGTTTTTT CASSYSGPNTGELFF TRBV6-5 . . TRBJ2-2